This T cell receptor beta chain came from a study of post-analysis software for immune sequencing data (dated by TCRdb to between 2014 and 2016). General notes on the study: The recorded disease courses included relapsing-remitting, secondary progressive and progressive-relapsing multiple sclerosis, and some patients had no subtype annotation. The multiple sclerosis patient repertoires were compared with some twelve previously published healthy control repertoires from donors aged about 6 to 28 years. A subset of samples was prepared in parallel using single-end sample barcoding, then pooled and co-amplified after Illumina adapter ligation. Paper-wide results and their limitations: Patients showed significantly higher frequencies than controls for a handful of TRBV segments, among them TRBV5-6, TRBV5-1 and TRBV20-1. Strong co-clustering of samples prepared in the same batch was shown by direct clustering with F measure, prompting a batch-effect correction. Multiple sclerosis patients had significantly lower normalized Chao1 diversity than controls, a result that suggests substantial peripheral T-cell clonal expansion. The control group was slightly older than the multiple sclerosis patient group.

TCR beta repertoires were profiled from peripheral blood of under 15 young patients with multiple sclerosis to demonstrate the VDJtools post-analysis software. Multiple sclerosis patients were children and adolescents aged roughly 6 to 15 years. Library method: PCR. Sequencing used an Illumina HiSeq 2500. To reduce PCR and sequencing biases, unique molecular identifiers were built into the TCR beta cDNA libraries. Every 1 to 10 million input T cells yielded approximately 500,000 cDNA molecules, meaning each molecule approximated one T cell. Patient libraries were prepared and sequenced with the same protocol used for the earlier healthy control dataset. Samples belonging to the same batch were prepared together, multiplexed and sequenced on a shared HiSeq lane. Turning to the authors' computational methods: MIGEC handled the raw barcoded reads, throwing out single-read molecular identifier groups before consensus assembly and CDR3 extraction. VDJtools was used for post-analysis of the clonotype tables, with diversity normalized by down-sampling every dataset to the smallest sample size. To correct batch-related cross-sample contamination, repertoire overlap clustering matched CDR3 amino acid sequences but not nucleotide sequences. The public sequencing data were trimmed at Q25 with fastp and processed into clonotypes with MiXCR by TCRdb, which kept only in-frame beta chains. A single entry per CDR3 protein holds the most common genes and DNA from its merged rows. None of the V and J calls come from the authors' own analysis; TCRdb made them. This sample has 750,000 to 900,000 distinct CDR3 sequences in its table, and 35% to 55% of those were observed once. Roughly 4.4% of the sample is held by the ten biggest clonotypes.

Cut back by 4 bases and 11 bases, the V and J ends lie 20 bases apart. CDR1 and CDR2 are drawn from the germline V gene: MNHNS, SASEGT. Inclusive of the bounding cysteine and phenylalanine, the CDR3 is 14 residues long. The kept DNA is CDR3 alone, 42 bases in frame from the first base. About this clonotype: Its specific antigen is unknown. No much larger clone is present one base from it, and per-base qualities are unavailable.

The sample was blood. The TCR originated in a girl between 5 and 17 years old with multiple sclerosis. The sequence is built from TRBV6-1 and TRBJ2-5; no D gene call is confident. CDR3 loop: CASSVAQRRHEQYF. The nucleotide sequence reads TGTGCCAGCAGTGTTGCCCAGAGGCGGCATGAGCAGTACTTC.